The 28 T cell receptor beta chains given below trace back to one sample, sequenced in a study of blood T cell repertoires in COVID-19. The repertoire was sequenced with immunoSEQ multiplex PCR; TCRdb's copy has only in-frame clones and lacks some. The data contain over 80,000 clones, 90% of them singletons. Specimen: peripheral blood. These receptors came from a man aged 60 to 75 with acute or convalescent COVID-19.

The gene calls are TRBV7-8 and TRBJ1-4; 8 nucleotides align to TRBD1. The germline V gene encodes CDR1 SGHVS and CDR2 FQNEAQ. The CDR3 contains 15 residues. V lost 5 bases and J lost 7; bases outside the gene matches: 9. The CDR3 DNA reads TGTGCCAGCAGCCGAGACAGGGGAGGAGGTGAAAAACTGTTTTTT. It specifies CASSRDRGGGEKLFF.

J is TRBJ1-4 and V is TRBV28; 7 bases fit TRBD1. Germline CDR1 and CDR2: MDHEN and SYDVKM. CDR3 length equals 16 residues. Losses at the gene ends were 6 bases for V and 6 bases for J; bases not matched to a gene: 13. CDR3 in amino acids: CASRPSGTGAYEKLFF. The CDR3 DNA sequence: TGTGCCAGCAGGCCATCGGGAACAGGGGCTTATGAAAAACTGTTTTTT.

This chain links TRBV12-3 or TRBV12-4 with TRBJ2-1, with 7 bases that match TRBD2. CDR3 length: 13 amino acids. V lost 7 bases to trimming and J lost 3 bases; unmatched junction nucleotides: 3. CDR3 protein: CASTGLDYNEQFF. In nucleotides, the CDR3 is TGTGCCAGCACAGGACTAGACTACAATGAGCAGTTCTTC.

V and J are TRBV19 and TRBJ2-5, with 7 bases identical to TRBD1. Per germline, CDR1 LNHDA and CDR2 SQIVND (reference sequence). V shed 0 bases, J shed 3 bases, and the junction held 16 bases outside the gene matches. This CDR3 has 19 residues. CDR3 region: CASSIDLRAERTGEETQYF. DNA of the CDR3: TGTGCCAGTAGTATAGACTTAAGGGCGGAAAGGACAGGAGAAGAGACCCAGTACTTC.

The V and J genes are TRBV29-1 and TRBJ2-2; 15 nucleotides line up with TRBD2. CDR1 and CDR2 (germline): SQVTM, ANQGSEA. This CDR3 spans 18 amino acids. V shed 1 base, J shed 4 bases, and the junction held 7 bases outside the gene matches. CDR3 region: CSVEGGTSGRMGTGELFF. CDR3 in DNA: TGCAGCGTTGAAGGAGGGACTAGCGGGAGGATGGGCACCGGGGAGCTGTTTTTT.

The V gene is TRBV28, the J gene TRBJ1-1, with D tentatively TRBD1 (6 bases). This CDR3 comprises 13 residues. Between the trimmed V and J ends, which lost 10 bases and 3 bases, there was a span of 15 bases. The germline gives CDR1 MDHEN, CDR2 SYDVKM. The CDR3 reads CAILDSLYTEAFF. As DNA, the CDR3 is TGTGCCATCCTGGACAGCCTTTACACTGAAGCTTTCTTT.

The sample holds one count of this clone. CDR3 nucleotides: TGTGCCAGCAGCTACGCGGACGAGGGCACCGGGGAGCTGTTTTTT. This codes for CASSYADEGTGELFF. The chain joins TRBV6-6 to TRBJ2-2; D perhaps matches TRBD2 (5 bases). The germline gives CDR1 MNHNY, CDR2 SVGAGI (reference sequence). This CDR3 region has 15 residues. Trimming cost V 6 bases and J 4 bases, with 15 bases left between them.

The V and J genes are TRBV7-2 and TRBJ2-7; 7 bases are a match to TRBD2. CDR3 size: 13 residues. J lost 2 bases, V lost 4 bases, and 2 bases had no gene match. CDR1 and CDR2 (germline): SGHTA, FQGNSA. The CDR3, as DNA: TGTGCCAGCAGCTCCCGGGGGGCCTACGAGCAGTACTTC. It yields the protein CASSSRGAYEQYF. Complete variable domain (other parts from reference TRBV7-2 and TRBJ2-7): GAGVSQSPSNKVTEKGKDVELRCDPISGHTALYWYRQSLGQGLEFLIYFQGNSAPDKSGLPSDRFSAERTGGSVSTLTIQRTQQEDSAVYLCASSSRGAYEQYFGPGTRLTVT.

The gene calls are TRBV28 and TRBJ1-3; D is ambiguous. V was cut by 3 bases and J by 2 bases, with 8 bases left in between. Germline CDR1 reads MDHEN; CDR2 reads SYDVKM. CDR3 length: 14 residues. The CDR3 DNA follows: TGTGCCAGCAGTTTCTTGGCCACTGGAAACACCATATATTTT. Residues: CASSFLATGNTIYF.

The chain links TRBV4-1 to TRBJ2-1; a possible D gene is TRBD2 (6 bases). The CDR3 sequence is 18 residues long. V lost 0 bases and J lost 6, with 21 bases in between. Germline CDR1 MGHRA, CDR2 YSYEKL. CDR3 protein: CASSQDRQWSTSSNEQFF. The CDR3, as DNA: TGCGCCAGCAGCCAAGATCGCCAGTGGAGTACTAGCTCCAATGAGCAGTTCTTC.

The rearrangement uses TRBV24-1 and TRBJ2-7, with TRBD2 matching 8 bases. CDR3 length equals 14 residues. Per the germline V gene, CDR1 is KGHDR and CDR2 is SFDVKD. J lost 6 bases, V lost 3 bases, and 6 bases had no gene match. For the CDR3, the DNA is TGTGCCACCAGTGATGGGGGACTAGGGGGCGAGCAGTACTTC. It specifies CATSDGGLGGEQYF.

This chain uses TRBV9 with TRBJ2-2; 7 bases are a match to TRBD1. Germline values: CDR1 SGDLS, CDR2 YYNGEE. V lost 9 bases, J lost 5 bases, and 7 bases stayed unmatched. This CDR3 has 13 amino acids. In DNA, the CDR3 is TGTGCCACTCGACAGGGACAGACCGGGGAGCTGTTTTTT. Translating gives CATRQGQTGELFF. The entire variable domain, with the rest obtained from reference TRBV9 and TRBJ2-2, is as follows: DSGVTQTPKHLITATGQRVTLRCSPRSGDLSVYWYQQSLDQGLQFLIQYYNGEERAKGNILERFSAQQFPDLHSELNLSSLELGDSALYFCATRQGQTGELFFGEGSRLTVL.

The chain has TRBV6-6 and TRBJ2-5; D might be TRBD1 (6 bases). The V and J ends lost 0 bases and 5 bases respectively, with 16 bases between them. Germline-derived CDR1 and CDR2 are MNHNY and SVGAGI (reference sequence). The CDR3 covers 16 residues. In DNA form, the CDR3 reads TGTGCCAGCAGTTACTCCGTGGACAGCCGGCTGGAGACCCAGTACTTC. Translating gives CASSYSVDSRLETQYF.

CDR3 amino acids: CASSFGVEGNTEAFF. The DNA for the CDR3 is TGTGCCAGCAGCTTTGGAGTTGAGGGAAACACTGAAGCTTTCTTT. V is TRBV7-6 and J is TRBJ1-1; no clear D. The germline V gene encodes CDR1 SGHVS and CDR2 FNYEAQ. The CDR3 length is 15 residues. V lost 3 bases, J lost 2 bases, and 13 bases lay in between.

The chain links TRBV6-5 to TRBJ2-6; D remains unclear. With 11 bases removed from V and 3 bases from J, the gap between germline ends came to 5 bases. The CDR3 runs 11 residues. The V gene's germline CDR1 is MNHEY and CDR2 SVGAGI. The CDR3 protein is CASGGANVLTF. The CDR3 DNA follows: TGTGCCTCGGGTGGGGCCAACGTCCTGACTTTC.

This chain's CDR3 is CASMGTGGGYEQYF. The CDR3 DNA is TGTGCCAGTATGGGGACAGGGGGCGGGTACGAGCAGTACTTC. V is TRBV19 and J is TRBJ2-7; 12 nucleotides match TRBD1. Germline lookup yields CDR1 LNHDA and CDR2 SQIVND (reference sequence). The CDR3 consists of 14 residues. The junction had 5 bases not matched to a gene; V was cut back by 7 bases and J by 4 bases.

This clone was found once. The gene calls are TRBV19 and TRBJ2-3, with D possibly matching TRBD1 (5 bases). This CDR3 is 15 amino acids long. Trimming took 5 bases from V and 1 from J, leaving 13 bases between them. Germline assignment: CDR1 LNHDA and CDR2 SQIVND (reference sequence). CDR3: CASSLRQTRTDTQYF. The CDR3 nucleotides read TGTGCCAGTAGTTTAAGACAGACTCGCACAGATACGCAGTATTTT.

The V call is TRBV28, the J call TRBJ1-5; 8 nucleotides align to TRBD1. Germline trimming cut 4 bases from V and 7 bases from J; bases unmatched to any gene: 6. The CDR3 is 14 amino acids. Germline-derived CDR1 and CDR2 are MDHEN and SYDVKM. The CDR3 loop reads CASSSWTGRQPQHF. For the CDR3, the DNA is TGTGCCAGCAGTTCATGGACAGGGAGGCAGCCCCAGCATTTT.

The chain is built from TRBV29-1 and TRBJ2-7, with unresolved D. CDR1 and CDR2 (germline): SQVTM, ANQGSEA. This CDR3 has 14 amino acids. The ends were cut back, 7 bases at V and 2 bases at J, with 18 bases in the middle. The CDR3 region has the DNA TGCAGCGCCTTCCTGCCTGGCCAGGCCTACGAGCAGTACTTC. Protein: CSAFLPGQAYEQYF.

The gene calls are TRBV11-2 and TRBJ2-7, with 10 positions matching TRBD1. Germline V gene data show CDR1 as SGHAT and CDR2 as FQNNGV. The CDR3 length is 16 residues. V was clipped by 1 base and J by 1 base; unmatched bases: 4. This CDR3 is CASSLGQGAESYEQYF. CDR3 coding DNA: TGTGCCAGCAGCTTAGGACAGGGGGCGGAATCCTACGAGCAGTACTTC.

The gene calls are TRBV29-1 and TRBJ2-1; D may be TRBD1 (5 bases). Germline-derived CDR1 and CDR2 are SQVTM and ANQGSEA. Deletions cut 0 bases from V and 7 bases from J, with 16 bases between. The length of the CDR3 is 15 residues. In DNA, the CDR3 is TGCAGCGTTGAAGACCAGGGTAATGGGTCGAATGAGCAGTTCTTC. Translated: CSVEDQGNGSNEQFF.

The rearrangement joins TRBV2 to TRBJ2-7; 9 bases line up with TRBD1. Trimming removed 4 bases from V and 0 bases from J; junction bases left unmatched: 4. The germline V gene has CDR1 SNHLY and CDR2 FYNNEI. The CDR3 is 15 residues long. The CDR3 region has the DNA TGTGCCAGCAGTGGGGGGACAGGGCCCTCCTACGAGCAGTACTTC. It translates to CASSGGTGPSYEQYF.

This chain links TRBV6-5 with TRBJ1-5; 7 nucleotides match TRBD1. Trimming removed 5 bases from V and 0 bases from J; junction bases left unmatched: 4. Germline assignment: CDR1 MNHEY and CDR2 SVGAGI. The CDR3 contains 15 residues. In DNA form, the CDR3 reads TGTGCCAGCAGTCCAGGGACAGTTAGCAATCAGCCCCAGCATTTT. Protein sequence: CASSPGTVSNQPQHF.

The table lists this clone with a few counts. This chain joins TRBV6-2 or TRBV6-3 and TRBJ2-3, with 8 bases fitting TRBD2. The CDR3 runs 14 residues. V was clipped by 4 bases and J by 4 bases; unmatched bases: 4. CDR1 and CDR2 (germline): MNHEY, SVGEGT. The CDR3 spells CASSFGRAPDTQYF. The CDR3 region has the DNA TGTGCCAGCAGTTTCGGGAGGGCCCCAGATACGCAGTATTTT.

The chain links TRBV6-6 to TRBJ2-1; 9 positions agree with TRBD1. Germline-derived CDR1 and CDR2 are MNHNY and SVGAGI (reference sequence). V lost 4 bases, J lost 7 bases, and 11 bases stayed unmatched. The CDR3 totals 16 residues. The CDR3 loop reads CASSSATTGGENEQFF. As DNA, the CDR3 is TGTGCCAGCAGTTCAGCTACAACAGGGGGCGAAAATGAGCAGTTCTTC.

This chain connects TRBV18 to TRBJ2-5, with D perhaps matching TRBD2 (6 bases). The V gene's germline CDR1 is KGHSH and CDR2 LQKENI. V lost 2 bases, J lost 7 bases, and 17 bases lay in between. The CDR3 runs 15 residues. The CDR3 sequence is CASSPEAGPTRTQYF. CDR3 bases: TGTGCCAGCTCACCAGAGGCGGGACCCACAAGGACCCAGTACTTC.

J is TRBJ2-3 and V is TRBV6-5, with D perhaps matching TRBD1 (5 bases). V shed 6 bases and J shed 6 bases, with 13 bases lying between them. This CDR3 is built from 13 residues. The germline V gene has CDR1 MNHEY and CDR2 SVGAGI. The CDR3, as DNA: TGTGCCAGCAGGTGGACAACAGCGGATACGCAGTATTTT. Encoded protein: CASRWTTADTQYF.

The CDR3 protein is CASSGTSGNYEQYF. The CDR3 coding sequence is TGTGCCAGCAGTGGGACTAGCGGGAACTACGAGCAGTACTTC. The rearrangement uses TRBV2 and TRBJ2-7; TRBD2 aligns across 12 bases. Germline V CDR1 and CDR2: SNHLY, FYNNEI. V lost 4 bases to trimming and J lost 3 bases; unmatched junction nucleotides: 1. The CDR3 spans 14 residues. Variable domain in full (rest from reference TRBV2 and TRBJ2-7): EPEVTQTPSHQVTQMGQEVILRCVPISNHLYFYWYRQILGQKVEFLVSFYNNEISEKSEIFDDQFSVERPDGSNFTLKIRSTKLEDSAMYFCASSGTSGNYEQYFGPGTRLTVT.